A selection of T cell receptor beta chains follows, all from one sample in a study of blood T cells in healthy people across ages. TCRdb used MiXCR to reprocess the 5' RACE reads, holding one entry per CDR3 protein. The repertoire holds 800,000 to 900,000 distinct CDR3 sequences, with less than 80% as singletons. The sample was blood. These receptors were taken from a young man in good health. Both conserved end residues are part of each CDR3. Fields, in order: D gene, J gene, CDR3 length, V gene, clone size, CDR3 protein, CDR3 DNA. D genes are given only for firm matches. The size entry is marked missing in some rows and otherwise reads once, few, many or a size class.

D: TRBD1
J: TRBJ2-3
length: 17
V: TRBV24-1
size: -
CDR3: CATSDAGTEPSTDTQYF
DNA: TGTGCCACCAGTGATGCCGGGACAGAACCCTCCACAGATACGCAGTATTTT

D: -
J: TRBJ2-6
length: 15
V: TRBV15
size: -
CDR3: CATSTEPSGANVLTF
DNA: TGTGCCACCAGCACCGAACCCTCTGGGGCCAACGTCCTGACTTTC

D: -
J: TRBJ2-3
length: 16
V: TRBV4-2
size: -
CDR3: CTSSPRGEGEGDTQYF
DNA: TGTACCAGCAGCCCAAGGGGGGAAGGGGAGGGGGATACGCAGTATTTT

D: TRBD1
J: TRBJ2-1
length: 17
V: TRBV5-1
size: -
CDR3: CASSLASAGGLYNEQFF
DNA: TGCGCCAGCAGCTTGGCGAGTGCAGGGGGCCTTTACAATGAGCAGTTCTTC

D: TRBD1
J: TRBJ2-3
length: 15
V: TRBV6-6
size: -
CDR3: CASSYSRTGGDTQYF
DNA: TGTGCCAGCAGTTACTCCAGGACAGGGGGTGATACGCAGTATTTT

D: -
J: TRBJ2-3
length: 16
V: TRBV5-1
size: -
CDR3: CASSLEQLLSTDTQYF
DNA: TGCGCCAGCAGCTTGGAGCAATTACTTAGCACAGATACGCAGTATTTT

D: TRBD1
J: TRBJ2-1
length: 12
V: TRBV20-1
size: -
CDR3: CSAATGGNEQFF
DNA: TGCAGTGCGGCGACAGGGGGCAATGAGCAGTTCTTC

D: TRBD1
J: TRBJ2-5
length: 14
V: TRBV29-1
size: once
CDR3: CSVDWDRNKETQYF
DNA: TGCAGCGTTGATTGGGACAGAAATAAAGAGACCCAGTACTTC

D: -
J: TRBJ2-3
length: 16
V: TRBV9
size: once
CDR3: CASSTQDGGFTDTQYF
DNA: TGTGCCAGCAGCACTCAGGATGGGGGATTCACAGATACGCAGTATTTT

D: -
J: TRBJ1-2
length: 13
V: TRBV4-2
size: -
CDR3: CASSQGPLYGYTF
DNA: TGTGCCAGCAGCCAAGGACCGTTATATGGCTACACCTTC

D: -
J: TRBJ1-1
length: 14
V: TRBV2
size: few
CDR3: CASTGWGTNTEAFF
DNA: TGTGCCAGTACGGGTTGGGGAACGAACACTGAAGCTTTCTTT

D: -
J: TRBJ1-2
length: 11
V: TRBV28
size: -
CDR3: CASSLYSGYTF
DNA: TGTGCCAGCAGTCTCTACTCGGGCTACACCTTC

D: TRBD2
J: TRBJ2-5
length: 15
V: TRBV7-3
size: once
CDR3: CASSLSGGAEETQYF
DNA: TGTGCCAGCAGCTTAAGCGGGGGGGCCGAGGAGACCCAGTACTTC

D: TRBD1
J: TRBJ1-2
length: 15
V: TRBV10-3
size: few
CDR3: CAISNHDRAGDSYTF
DNA: TGTGCCATCAGTAACCACGACAGGGCGGGGGATAGCTACACCTTC

D: TRBD1
J: TRBJ2-3
length: 16
V: TRBV25-1
size: -
CDR3: CASNEFSTRGKDTQYF
DNA: TGTGCCAGCAATGAATTCTCTACCAGGGGGAAGGATACGCAGTATTTT

D: -
J: TRBJ1-2
length: 15
V: TRBV6-5
size: -
CDR3: CASSRDQQGNYGYTF
DNA: TGTGCCAGCAGTCGGGACCAGCAAGGGAACTATGGCTACACCTTC

D: -
J: TRBJ2-3
length: 12
V: TRBV11-1
size: -
CDR3: CASSWITDTQYF
DNA: TGTGCCAGCAGCTGGATAACAGATACGCAGTATTTT